Below are 13 T cell receptor beta chains sequenced from a single sample in a study of spatial heterogeneity in lung cancer. TCRdb re-analysed the 5' RACE reads in MiXCR, keeping a single row per CDR3 protein. The sample has tens of thousands of distinct CDR3 sequences, over 9.5% seen once. Sample time point: sample taken at primary tumor resection. Sample: PBMCs, taken at surgery. Every receptor here comes from a male donor with early-stage non-small cell lung cancer.

V gene TRBV29-1 combines with J gene TRBJ2-3; the match to TRBD1 covers 8 bases. CDR1 SQVTM and CDR2 ANQGSEA come from the germline V gene. Losses at the gene ends were 5 bases for V and 3 bases for J; bases not matched to a gene: 4. CDR3 length: 13 amino acids. CDR3 protein: CSVPGGKTDTQYF. In DNA, the CDR3 is TGCAGCGTTCCAGGGGGCAAAACAGATACGCAGTATTTT.

Only a few counts were recorded for this clonotype. The gene calls are TRBV29-1 and TRBJ2-7; 8 bases map to TRBD1. J was trimmed by 4 bases and V by 4 bases; bases with no gene match: 9. The CDR3 totals 14 residues. Germline assignment: CDR1 SQVTM and CDR2 ANQGSEA. CDR3 in amino acids: CSVGSLQGAYEQYF. CDR3 bases: TGCAGCGTTGGGAGTTTGCAGGGGGCGTACGAGCAGTACTTC.

This clonotype was seen repeatedly, ten times or more. The chain recombines TRBV7-2 with TRBJ1-2; D remains unclear. The CDR3 runs 13 residues. The V end was cut by 1 base, the J end by 4 bases, with 7 bases between. Germline V lookup: CDR1 SGHTA, CDR2 FQGNSA. This CDR3 is CASSLDSPYGYTF. The CDR3 DNA reads as TGTGCCAGCAGCTTAGACAGTCCCTATGGCTACACCTTC.

This clonotype occurred many times. The chain links TRBV5-1 to TRBJ1-1, with 7 bases fitting TRBD1. CDR1 is SGHRS and CDR2 is YFSETQ in the germline V gene. This CDR3 comprises 13 residues. V dropped 4 bases and J dropped 8; count of bases not matched to a gene: 8. The CDR3 region is CASSPGQAQEAFF. The CDR3 DNA is TGCGCCAGCAGCCCAGGACAGGCTCAAGAAGCTTTCTTT. Full variable domain (rest looked up from reference TRBV5-1 and TRBJ1-1): KAGVTQTPRYLIKTRGQQVTLSCSPISGHRSVSWYQQTPGQGLQFLFEYFSETQRNKGNFPGRFSGRQFSNSRSEMNVSTLELGDSALYLCASSPGQAQEAFFGQGTRLTVV.

The rearrangement joins TRBV11-1 to TRBJ2-1; 10 bases align to TRBD2. The CDR3 length is 15 residues. After removal of 6 bases from V and 4 bases from J, the junction contained 6 bases not matched to a gene. The germline V gene has CDR1 SGHAT and CDR2 FQDESV (reference sequence). The CDR3 DNA sequence: TGTGCCAGCAGATCCACTAGCGGGGATTACAATGAGCAGTTCTTC. It yields the protein CASRSTSGDYNEQFF.

This chain uses TRBV6-5 with TRBJ1-1, with TRBD1 matching 8 bases. This CDR3 is built from 11 residues. The V and J ends lost 7 bases and 11 bases, in that order; junction bases with no gene match: 6. Per the germline V gene, CDR1 is MNHEY and CDR2 is SVGAGI. CDR3 nucleotide sequence: TGTGCCAGCAAGGCAGGGGGCACGGCTTTCTTT. Its protein product is CASKAGGTAFF.

This clonotype was recorded a few times. The genes are TRBV30 and TRBJ1-5; 7 bases align to TRBD1. V was clipped by 5 bases and J by 4 bases; unmatched bases: 2. CDR1 and CDR2 from the germline V gene are GTSNPN and SVGIG (reference sequence). This CDR3 region has 12 residues. CDR3 residues: CAWGQANQPQHF. CDR3 in DNA: TGTGCCTGGGGACAGGCAAATCAGCCCCAGCATTTT.

This clonotype was detected ten times or more. This chain joins TRBV6-2 or TRBV6-3 and TRBJ1-5; TRBD1 might be the D (6 bases). The CDR3 has 14 residues. The V and J ends lost 8 bases and 5 bases respectively, with 16 bases between them. Per germline, CDR1 MNHEY and CDR2 SVGEGT. The CDR3 sequence: CASLTPTGDQPQHF. DNA of the CDR3: TGTGCCAGCCTTACCCCGACAGGAGATCAGCCCCAGCATTTT.

Ten or more counts support this clonotype. V gene TRBV28 combines with J gene TRBJ1-1; no clear D. The CDR3 has 11 amino acids. V was cut by 4 bases and J by 5 bases, with 5 bases left in between. The germline V gene has CDR1 MDHEN and CDR2 SYDVKM. CDR3 DNA sequence: TGTGCCAGCAGTTCGCAGACTGAAGCTTTCTTT. Translating gives CASSSQTEAFF.

As regards this clonotype: A read error may account for a junction end that differs from germline. This chain uses TRBV7-7 with TRBJ2-5; D possibly corresponds to TRBD2 (5 bases). This CDR3 spans 14 amino acids. Germline CDR1 SSHAT, CDR2 FNYEAQ (reference sequence). The chain's CDR3 is CASSSRAGEETQYF. CDR3 in DNA: TGTGCTAGCAGCTCTCGTGCGGGTGAAGAGACCCAGTACTTC.

This clonotype was counted only a few times. The genes are TRBV10-3 and TRBJ1-1, with unresolved D. The CDR3 has 11 residues. In germline, CDR1 is ENHRY, CDR2 SYGVKD. V was trimmed by 9 bases and J by 1 base, leaving 6 bases between them. DNA of the CDR3: TGTGCCATATTGGAGAACACTGAAGCTTTCTTT. The encoded protein is CAILENTEAFF.

This clonotype was seen many times. V and J are TRBV5-4 and TRBJ2-2; D is undetermined. Germline V gene lookup returns CDR1 SGHNT and CDR2 YYREEE (reference sequence). This CDR3 contains 14 residues. V shed 0 bases and J shed 2 bases, with 5 bases lying between them. CDR3 loop: CASSLGGNTGELFF. As DNA, the CDR3 is TGTGCCAGCAGCTTGGGTGGTAACACCGGGGAGCTGTTTTTT.

The sample holds a few counts of this clonotype. The V gene is TRBV19, the J gene TRBJ1-5; 8 bases fit TRBD1. The trim removed 7 bases at V and 7 bases at J, leaving 3 bases unmatched. The CDR3 runs to 12 residues. Looked up from germline, CDR1 is LNHDA and CDR2 is SQIVND (reference sequence). The CDR3: CASNYRGQPQHF. CDR3 coding DNA: TGTGCCAGTAATTACAGGGGGCAGCCCCAGCATTTT.